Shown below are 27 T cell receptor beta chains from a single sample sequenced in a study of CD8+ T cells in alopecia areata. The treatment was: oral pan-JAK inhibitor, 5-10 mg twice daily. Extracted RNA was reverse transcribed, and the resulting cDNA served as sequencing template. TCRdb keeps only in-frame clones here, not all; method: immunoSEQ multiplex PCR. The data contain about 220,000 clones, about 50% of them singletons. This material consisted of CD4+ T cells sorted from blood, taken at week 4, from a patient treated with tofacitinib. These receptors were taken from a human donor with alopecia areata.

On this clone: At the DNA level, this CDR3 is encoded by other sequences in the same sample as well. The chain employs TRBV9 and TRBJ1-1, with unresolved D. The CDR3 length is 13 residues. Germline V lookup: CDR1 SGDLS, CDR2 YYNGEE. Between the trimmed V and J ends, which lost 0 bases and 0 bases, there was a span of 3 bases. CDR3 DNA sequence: TGTGCCAGCAGCGTAGAGATGAACACTGAAGCTTTCTTT. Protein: CASSVEMNTEAFF.

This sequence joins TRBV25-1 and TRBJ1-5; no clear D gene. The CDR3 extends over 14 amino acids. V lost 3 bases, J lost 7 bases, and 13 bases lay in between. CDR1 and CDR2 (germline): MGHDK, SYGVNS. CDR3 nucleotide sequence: TGTGCCAGCAGTGAGGGTGGGCAGCTACAGCCCCAGCATTTT. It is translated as CASSEGGQLQPQHF. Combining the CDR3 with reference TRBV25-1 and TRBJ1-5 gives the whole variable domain EADIYQTPRYLVIGTGKKITLECSQTMGHDKMYWYQQDPGMELHLIHYSYGVNSTEKGDLSSESTVSRIRTEHFPLTLESARPSHTSQYLCASSEGGQLQPQHFGDGTRLSIL.

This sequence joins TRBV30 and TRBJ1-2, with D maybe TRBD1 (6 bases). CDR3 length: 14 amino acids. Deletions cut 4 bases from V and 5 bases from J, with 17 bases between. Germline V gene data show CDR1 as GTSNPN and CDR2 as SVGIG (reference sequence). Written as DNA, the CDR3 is TGTGCCTGGACCCCAGGGGCGGCAAGATATGGCTACACCTTC. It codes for CAWTPGAARYGYTF. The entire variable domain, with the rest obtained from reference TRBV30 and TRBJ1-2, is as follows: SQTIHQWPATLVQPVGSPLSLECTVEGTSNPNLYWYRQAAGRGLQLLFYSVGIGQISSEVPQNLSASRPQDRQFILSSKKLLLSDSGFYLCAWTPGAARYGYTFGSGTRLTVV.

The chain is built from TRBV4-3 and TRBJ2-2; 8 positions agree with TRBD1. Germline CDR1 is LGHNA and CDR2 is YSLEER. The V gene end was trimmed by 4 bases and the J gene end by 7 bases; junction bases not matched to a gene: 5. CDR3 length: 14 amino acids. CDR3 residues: CASSRGQGHGELFF. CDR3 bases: TGCGCCAGCAGCCGAGGACAGGGTCACGGGGAGCTGTTTTTT.

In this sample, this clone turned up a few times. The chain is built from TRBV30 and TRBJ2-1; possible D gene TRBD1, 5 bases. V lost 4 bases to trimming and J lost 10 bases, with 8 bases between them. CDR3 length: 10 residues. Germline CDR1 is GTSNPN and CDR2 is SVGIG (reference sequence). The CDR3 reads CAWTGAEQFF. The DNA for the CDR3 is TGTGCCTGGACTGGGGCAGAGCAGTTCTTC.

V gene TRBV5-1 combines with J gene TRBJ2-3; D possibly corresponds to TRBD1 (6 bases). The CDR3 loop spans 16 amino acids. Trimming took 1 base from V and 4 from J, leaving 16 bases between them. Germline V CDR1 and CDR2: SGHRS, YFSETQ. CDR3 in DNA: TGCGCCAGCAGCTTGTACGCAGGGGTCACCTCAGATACGCAGTATTTT. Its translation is CASSLYAGVTSDTQYF.

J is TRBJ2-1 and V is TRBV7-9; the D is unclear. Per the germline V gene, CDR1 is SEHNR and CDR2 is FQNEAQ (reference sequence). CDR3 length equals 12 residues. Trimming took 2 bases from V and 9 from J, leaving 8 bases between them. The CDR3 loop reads CASSLWSPEQFF. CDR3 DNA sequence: TGTGCCAGCAGCTTATGGAGCCCTGAGCAGTTCTTC. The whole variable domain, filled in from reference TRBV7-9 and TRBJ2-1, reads DTGVSQNPRHKITKRGQNVTFRCDPISEHNRLYWYRQTLGQGPEFLTYFQNEAQLEKSRLLSDRFSAERPKGSFSTLEIQRTEQGDSAMYLCASSLWSPEQFFGPGTRLTVL.

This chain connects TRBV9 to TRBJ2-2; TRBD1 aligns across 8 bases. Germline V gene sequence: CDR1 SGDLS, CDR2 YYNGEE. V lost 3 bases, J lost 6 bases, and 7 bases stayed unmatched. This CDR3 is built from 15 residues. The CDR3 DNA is TGTGCCAGCAGCGGATATACAGGGGGACCCGGGGAGCTGTTTTTT. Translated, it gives CASSGYTGGPGELFF.

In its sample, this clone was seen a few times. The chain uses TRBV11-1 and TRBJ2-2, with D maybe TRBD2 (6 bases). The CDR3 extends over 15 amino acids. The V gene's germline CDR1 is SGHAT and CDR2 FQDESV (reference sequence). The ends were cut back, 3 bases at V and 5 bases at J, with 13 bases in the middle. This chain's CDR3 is CASSFRAGRTGELFF. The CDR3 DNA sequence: TGTGCCAGCAGCTTTAGGGCAGGGAGGACCGGGGAGCTGTTTTTT.

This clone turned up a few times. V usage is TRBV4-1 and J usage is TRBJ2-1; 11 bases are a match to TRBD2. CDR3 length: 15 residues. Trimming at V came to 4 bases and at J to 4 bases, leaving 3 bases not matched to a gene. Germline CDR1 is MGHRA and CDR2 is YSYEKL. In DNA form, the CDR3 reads TGCGCCAGCAGCCTCCTAGCGGGGGGATACAATGAGCAGTTCTTC. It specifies CASSLLAGGYNEQFF.

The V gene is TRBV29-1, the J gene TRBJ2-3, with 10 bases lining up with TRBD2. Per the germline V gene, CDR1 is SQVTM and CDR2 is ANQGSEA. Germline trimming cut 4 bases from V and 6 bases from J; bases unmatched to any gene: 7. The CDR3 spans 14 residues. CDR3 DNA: TGCAGCGTTGGGTTGCTAGCGGGGGCGGATACGCAGTATTTT. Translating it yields CSVGLLAGADTQYF.

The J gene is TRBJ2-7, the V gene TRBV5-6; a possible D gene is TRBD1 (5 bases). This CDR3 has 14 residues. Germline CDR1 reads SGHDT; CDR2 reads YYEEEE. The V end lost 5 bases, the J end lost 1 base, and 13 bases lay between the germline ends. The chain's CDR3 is CASRQELGSYEQYF. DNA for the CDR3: TGTGCCAGCAGACAGGAGCTAGGGTCCTACGAGCAGTACTTC.

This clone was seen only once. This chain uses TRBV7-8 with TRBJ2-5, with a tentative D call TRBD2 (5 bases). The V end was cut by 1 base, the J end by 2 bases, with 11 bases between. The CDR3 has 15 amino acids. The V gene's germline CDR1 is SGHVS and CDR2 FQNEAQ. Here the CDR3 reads CASSLGTGVQETQYF. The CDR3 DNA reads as TGTGCCAGCAGCTTAGGAACCGGGGTTCAAGAGACCCAGTACTTC.

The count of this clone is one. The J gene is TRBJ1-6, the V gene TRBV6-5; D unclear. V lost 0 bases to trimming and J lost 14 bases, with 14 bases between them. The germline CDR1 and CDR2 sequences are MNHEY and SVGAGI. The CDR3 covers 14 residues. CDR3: CASSYSFGLVALHF. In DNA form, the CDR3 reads TGTGCCAGCAGTTACTCCTTCGGTCTGGTGGCCCTCCACTTT.

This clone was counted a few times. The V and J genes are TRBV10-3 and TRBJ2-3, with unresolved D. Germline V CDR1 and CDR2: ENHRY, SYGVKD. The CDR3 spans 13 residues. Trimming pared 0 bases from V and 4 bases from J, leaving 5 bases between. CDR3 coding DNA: TGTGCCATCAGTGAGTCAGGGTCAGATACGCAGTATTTT. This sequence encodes CAISESGSDTQYF.

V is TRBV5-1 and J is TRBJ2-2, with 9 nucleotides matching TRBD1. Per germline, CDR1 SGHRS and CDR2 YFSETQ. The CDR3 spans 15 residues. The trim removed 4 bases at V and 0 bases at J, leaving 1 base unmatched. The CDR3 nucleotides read TGCGCCAGCAGCGGACAGGGGACGAACACCGGGGAGCTGTTTTTT. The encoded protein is CASSGQGTNTGELFF. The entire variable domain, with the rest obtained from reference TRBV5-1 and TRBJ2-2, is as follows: KAGVTQTPRYLIKTRGQQVTLSCSPISGHRSVSWYQQTPGQGLQFLFEYFSETQRNKGNFPGRFSGRQFSNSRSEMNVSTLELGDSALYLCASSGQGTNTGELFFGEGSRLTVL.

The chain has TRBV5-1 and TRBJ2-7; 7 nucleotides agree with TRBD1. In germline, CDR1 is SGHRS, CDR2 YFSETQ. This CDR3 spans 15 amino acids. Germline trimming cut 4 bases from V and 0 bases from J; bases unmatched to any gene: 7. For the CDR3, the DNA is TGCGCCAGCAGCCCTGGACAGGTCTCCTCCTACGAGCAGTACTTC. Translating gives CASSPGQVSSYEQYF.

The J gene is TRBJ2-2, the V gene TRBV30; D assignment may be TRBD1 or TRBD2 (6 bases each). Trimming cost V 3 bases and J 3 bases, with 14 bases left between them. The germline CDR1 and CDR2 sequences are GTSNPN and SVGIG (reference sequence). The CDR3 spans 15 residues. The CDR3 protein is CAWRRRDTDTGELFF. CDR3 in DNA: TGTGCCTGGAGAAGGAGGGACACCGACACCGGGGAGCTGTTTTTT.

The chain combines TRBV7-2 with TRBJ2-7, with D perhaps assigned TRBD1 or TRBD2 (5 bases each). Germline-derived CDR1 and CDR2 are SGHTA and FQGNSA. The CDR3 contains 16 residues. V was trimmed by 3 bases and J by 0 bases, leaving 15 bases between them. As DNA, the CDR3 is TGTGCCAGCAGCTTGGTGTCCGGGACGGCCTCCTACGAGCAGTACTTC. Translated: CASSLVSGTASYEQYF.

The CDR3 spells CASENRDSMSYGYTF. The DNA for the CDR3 is TGTGCCTCAGAAAACCGGGACAGCATGTCCTATGGCTACACCTTC. This chain joins TRBV10-3 and TRBJ1-2; TRBD1 agrees at 7 bases. The CDR3 runs 15 residues. V was pared by 11 bases and J by 4 bases, with 16 bases of the junction left unmatched. Germline CDR1 and CDR2: ENHRY and SYGVKD.

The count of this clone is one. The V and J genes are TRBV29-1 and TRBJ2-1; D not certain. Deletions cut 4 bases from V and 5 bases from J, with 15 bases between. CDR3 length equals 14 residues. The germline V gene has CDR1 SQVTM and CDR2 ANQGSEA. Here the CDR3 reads CSVGEASLNNEQFF. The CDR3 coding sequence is TGCAGCGTTGGTGAGGCATCCCTTAACAATGAGCAGTTCTTC.

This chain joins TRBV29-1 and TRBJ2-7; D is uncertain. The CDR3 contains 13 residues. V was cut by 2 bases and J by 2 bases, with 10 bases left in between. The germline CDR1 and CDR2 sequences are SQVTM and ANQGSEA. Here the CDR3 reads CSVESNHAYEQYF. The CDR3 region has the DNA TGCAGCGTTGAAAGTAATCACGCCTACGAGCAGTACTTC.

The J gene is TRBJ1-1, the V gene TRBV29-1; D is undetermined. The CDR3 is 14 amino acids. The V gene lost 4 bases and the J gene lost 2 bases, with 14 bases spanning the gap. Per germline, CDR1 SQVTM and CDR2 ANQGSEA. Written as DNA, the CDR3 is TGCAGCGTTGGTGTACTCTTAACTAACACTGAAGCTTTCTTT. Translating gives CSVGVLLTNTEAFF.

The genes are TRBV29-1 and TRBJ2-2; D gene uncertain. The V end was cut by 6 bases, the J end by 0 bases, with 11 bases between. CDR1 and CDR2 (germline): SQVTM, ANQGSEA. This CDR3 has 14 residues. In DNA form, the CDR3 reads TGCAGCGTCCGTGGTGGGCCGAACACCGGGGAGCTGTTTTTT. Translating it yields CSVRGGPNTGELFF.

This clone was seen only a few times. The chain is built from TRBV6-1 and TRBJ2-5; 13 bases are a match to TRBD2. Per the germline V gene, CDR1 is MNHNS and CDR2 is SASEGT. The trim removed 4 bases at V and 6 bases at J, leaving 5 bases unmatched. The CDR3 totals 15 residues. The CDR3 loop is CASSATSGGAKTQYF. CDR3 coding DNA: TGTGCCAGCAGTGCAACTAGCGGGGGGGCGAAGACCCAGTACTTC.

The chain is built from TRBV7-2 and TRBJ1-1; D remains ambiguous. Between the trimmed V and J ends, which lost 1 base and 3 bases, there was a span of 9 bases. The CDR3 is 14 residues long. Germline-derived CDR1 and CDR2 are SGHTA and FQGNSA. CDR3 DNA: TGTGCCAGCAGCTTAGTGTCTGGGGACACTGAAGCTTTCTTT. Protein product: CASSLVSGDTEAFF.

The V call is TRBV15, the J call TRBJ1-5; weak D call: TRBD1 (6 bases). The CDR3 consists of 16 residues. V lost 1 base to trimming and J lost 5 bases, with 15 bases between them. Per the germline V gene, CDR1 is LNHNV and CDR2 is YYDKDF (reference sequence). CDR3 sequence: CATSRGGGEMHQPQHF. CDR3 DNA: TGTGCCACCAGCAGAGGTGGGGGCGAAATGCATCAGCCCCAGCATTTT.